This T cell receptor beta chain was identified during a study of T-cell memory formation after mild COVID-19. Across the whole study: TCR clusters mostly belonged to single donors.

TCRdb re-derived calls from the 5' RACE reads in MiXCR, one entry per CDR3 protein. The sample has about 450,000 distinct CDR3 sequences; 20% to 30% are singletons. The CDR3 loop spans 16 amino acids. The V gene lost 5 bases and the J gene lost 0 bases, with 15 bases spanning the gap. Study-level results: Pre-infection memory contained some responding clones, which suggested that cross-reactive memory had joined. For second-wave clones that peaked at day 37, SARS-CoV-2 specificity went unverified. Chiefly within CM and EM were the contracting CD4+ clones; CD8+ ones were within EMRA.

With respect to this clonotype: Its antigen is undetermined.

The TCR originated in an adult woman who had mild COVID-19 (a few samples of this study predate the infection). Cell type and time point are not known. Specimen: PBMCs or a T cell subset sorted from them (not recorded which). The chain links TRBV12-3 or TRBV12-4 to TRBJ2-3, with D hard to call. The CDR3 loop is CASSAHQPASTDTQYF. The CDR3 coding sequence is TGTGCCAGCAGTGCCCATCAGCCGGCGAGCACAGATACGCAGTATTTT.